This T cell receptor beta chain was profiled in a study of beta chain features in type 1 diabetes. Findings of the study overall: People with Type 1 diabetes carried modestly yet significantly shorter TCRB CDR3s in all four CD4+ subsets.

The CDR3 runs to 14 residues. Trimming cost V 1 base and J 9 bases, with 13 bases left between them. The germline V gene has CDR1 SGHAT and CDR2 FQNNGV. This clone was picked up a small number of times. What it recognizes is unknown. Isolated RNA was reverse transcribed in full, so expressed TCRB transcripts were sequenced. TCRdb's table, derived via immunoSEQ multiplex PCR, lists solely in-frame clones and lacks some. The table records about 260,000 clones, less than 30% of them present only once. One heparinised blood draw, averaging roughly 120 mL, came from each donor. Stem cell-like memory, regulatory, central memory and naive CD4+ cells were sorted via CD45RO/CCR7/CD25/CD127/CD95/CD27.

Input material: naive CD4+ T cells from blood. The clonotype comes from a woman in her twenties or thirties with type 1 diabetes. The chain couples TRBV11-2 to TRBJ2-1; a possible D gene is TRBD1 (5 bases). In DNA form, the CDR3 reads TGTGCCAGCAGCTTAGTCTCCAGGGTGTTTGAGCAGTTCTTC. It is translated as CASSLVSRVFEQFF.